The subject of this entry is one T cell receptor (beta chain). The antigen is unknown. This specimen comes from a study of blood T cells in healthy people across ages. Overall study results and limits: Long-lived donors had more naive CD4+ cells and higher diversity than aged donors. Getting older went along with TCR beta diversity per million T cells dropping roughly linearly.

The length of the CDR3 is 15 residues. V lost 7 bases to trimming and J lost 4 bases, with 19 bases between them. Germline assignment: CDR1 SNHLY and CDR2 FYNNEI. A second PCR, run for roughly 6 to 11 cycles, used a sample-barcoded 5' primer plus a J-beta primer mix. TCRdb analysed the 5' RACE reads with MiXCR anew, one entry per CDR3 protein. The table shows approximately 810,000 distinct CDR3 sequences, with 29% occurring only once. Every donor contributed roughly 11 milliliters of peripheral blood by blood draw. Total RNA amounts of at least 5 micrograms were extracted per sample. This chain joins TRBV2 and TRBJ2-5; D is perhaps TRBD2 (6 bases). The sequence came from a woman older than 75 in good health. The sequenced material came from blood. CDR3 nucleotides: TGTGCCAGCAATTTCCGCGGGATCGGTAGAGAGACCCAGTACTTC. Residues: CASNFRGIGRETQYF.